Below, 5 T cell receptor beta chains from the same sample are listed, as sequenced in a study of blood T cells in healthy people across ages. Using a J-beta primer mix together with a sample-barcoded 5' primer, a second PCR was run for roughly 6 to 12 cycles. MiXCR, applied by TCRdb to the 5' RACE reads, yields one record per CDR3 protein. The repertoire holds about 1,000,000 distinct CDR3 sequences, 40% to 45% seen once, with around 18% in the top ten. Material for sequencing was blood. These receptors were taken from a woman in her sixties in good health.

The V and J genes are TRBV2 and TRBJ1-5, with 7 bases identical to TRBD1. Germline CDR1 is SNHLY and CDR2 is FYNNEI. The CDR3 has 14 amino acids. J gave up 9 bases and V 6 bases, and 11 bases lay outside the gene matches. The CDR3: CASRRDSTGGPQHF. The CDR3 DNA is TGTGCCAGCAGGAGGGACAGCACGGGGGGGCCCCAGCATTTT.

The chain joins TRBV10-3 to TRBJ2-7, with 9 bases fitting TRBD1. The CDR3 contains 12 residues. With 7 bases clipped from V and 5 bases from J, the junction kept 3 bases outside the gene matches. Per the germline V gene, CDR1 is ENHRY and CDR2 is SYGVKD. The CDR3 sequence: CAITGTGHEQYF. CDR3 in DNA: TGTGCCATCACCGGGACAGGGCACGAGCAGTACTTC.

The CDR3 sequence is CASSESRSLGIQYF. The DNA for the CDR3 is TGCGCCAGCAGTGAGTCAAGATCGCTAGGGATTCAGTACTTC. The chain recombines TRBV10-2 with TRBJ2-5; D is unclear. The CDR3 has 14 amino acids. Germline-derived CDR1 and CDR2 are WSHSY and SAAADI. V lost 0 bases and J lost 11, with 16 bases in between.

This sequence joins TRBV12-3 or TRBV12-4 and TRBJ2-5; D gene unclear. The V and J ends lost 6 bases and 7 bases respectively, with 15 bases between them. The CDR3 length is 13 residues. CDR3: CASSSGPLGTQYF. The DNA of the CDR3 is TGTGCCAGCAGCTCTGGCCCCCTGGGGACCCAGTACTTC.

The chain joins TRBV4-2 to TRBJ2-2, with D possibly TRBD1 on 5 matching bases. The ends were cut back, 0 bases at V and 0 bases at J, with 8 bases in the middle. The CDR3 length is 16 residues. Germline V lookup: CDR1 LGHNA, CDR2 YNFKEQ. This CDR3 reads CASSQEIGANTGELFF. The CDR3, as DNA: TGTGCCAGCAGCCAAGAGATAGGGGCGAACACCGGGGAGCTGTTTTTT.